One and the same sample provided the 28 T cell receptor beta chains below, sequenced in a study of cytomegalovirus exposure and HLA in healthy donors. The table came from immunoSEQ multiplex PCR; TCRdb's copy has only in-frame clones and leaves some out. The sample shows tens of thousands of clones, about 96% of them seen only once. Input material: PBMCs. The receptor source for this set is a woman under 30 in good health and CMV-seronegative.

This rearrangement joins TRBV6-5 to TRBJ2-1, with a tentative D call TRBD2 (6 bases). The CDR3 is 13 amino acids. V was trimmed by 6 bases and J by 10 bases, leaving 16 bases between them. Germline lookup yields CDR1 MNHEY and CDR2 SVGAGI. The CDR3 protein is CASSRNALAEQFF. The CDR3 bases are TGTGCCAGCAGCAGAAATGCGCTAGCGGAGCAGTTCTTC.

The rearrangement links TRBV6-5 to TRBJ2-7, with 8 bases that match TRBD1. The CDR3 is 15 amino acids. The V gene's germline CDR1 is MNHEY and CDR2 SVGAGI. V dropped 6 bases and J dropped 7; count of bases not matched to a gene: 14. CDR3 DNA sequence: TGTGCCAGCAGCCCAATCGGGCAGGGGGCAGGGGAGCAGTACTTC. Residues: CASSPIGQGAGEQYF.

The V and J genes are TRBV29-1 and TRBJ2-7; 8 bases fit TRBD1. The CDR3 extends over 15 amino acids. Germline-derived CDR1 and CDR2 are SQVTM and ANQGSEA. The V gene end was trimmed by 0 bases and the J gene end by 1 base; junction bases not matched to a gene: 5. Here the CDR3 reads CSVEDPGQDSYEQYF. The CDR3 DNA reads TGCAGCGTTGAAGATCCGGGACAGGATTCCTACGAGCAGTACTTC.

V and J are TRBV11-2 and TRBJ2-1, with a weak D call TRBD2 (6 bases). V was pared by 3 bases and J by 0 bases, with 15 bases between. CDR1 is SGHAT, CDR2 FQNNGV, per germline. CDR3 length: 17 amino acids. The CDR3 nucleotides read TGTGCCAGCAGCTTTCCCCTGGGCGGGGCCTCCTACAATGAGCAGTTCTTC. Translation: CASSFPLGGASYNEQFF.

Only one count was recorded for this clone. This sequence joins TRBV29-1 and TRBJ2-5, with a weak D call TRBD2 (6 bases). The CDR3 totals 13 residues. Germline-derived CDR1 and CDR2 are SQVTM and ANQGSEA. Trimming cost V 8 bases and J 5 bases, with 18 bases left between them. This CDR3 reads CSTGRPQGETQYF. Here the CDR3 DNA reads TGCAGCACCGGGAGACCCCAAGGGGAGACCCAGTACTTC.

The chain carries TRBV29-1 and TRBJ2-1, with 7 bases that match TRBD1. The CDR3 sequence is 13 residues long. After removal of 1 base from V and 6 bases from J, the junction contained 3 bases not matched to a gene. Germline V gene lookup returns CDR1 SQVTM and CDR2 ANQGSEA. CDR3 bases: TGCAGCGTTGAAGGGACAGGACTCAATGAGCAGTTCTTC. Its protein is CSVEGTGLNEQFF.

The chain combines TRBV6-1 with TRBJ2-2; 11 bases fit TRBD1. Trimming at V came to 4 bases and at J to 1 base, leaving 11 bases not matched to a gene. Germline V gives CDR1 MNHNS, CDR2 SASEGT. CDR3 length: 19 residues. This chain's CDR3 is CASSARTGGLRGNTGELFF. The CDR3 DNA is TGTGCCAGCAGTGCACGGACAGGGGGCCTCCGGGGGAACACCGGGGAGCTGTTTTTT.

V is TRBV28 and J is TRBJ2-1; maybe TRBD1 (5 bases). CDR1 MDHEN and CDR2 SYDVKM come from the germline V gene. The CDR3 has 15 residues. Deletions cut 6 bases from V and 3 bases from J, with 15 bases between. The CDR3 spells CASSPGWGDYNEQFF. The CDR3 coding sequence is TGTGCCAGCAGCCCCGGGTGGGGCGACTACAATGAGCAGTTCTTC.

The chain is built from TRBV5-6 and TRBJ2-1, with D tentatively TRBD2 (7 bases). V lost 4 bases, J lost 9 bases, and 20 bases lay in between. CDR1 and CDR2 (germline): SGHDT, YYEEEE. This CDR3 region has 15 residues. The CDR3 spells CASSPPWGGGGEQFF. The CDR3 DNA is TGTGCCAGCAGCCCCCCGTGGGGAGGGGGGGGTGAGCAGTTCTTC.

V usage is TRBV19 and J usage is TRBJ2-1; the D gene is possibly TRBD1 (6 bases). Germline values: CDR1 LNHDA, CDR2 SQIVND (reference sequence). The CDR3 covers 15 residues. Trimming removed 6 bases at V and 0 bases at J, with 12 bases between. The CDR3 sequence is CASRLRQDSYNEQFF. DNA of the CDR3: TGTGCCAGTAGGCTGCGACAGGACTCCTACAATGAGCAGTTCTTC.

CDR3 DNA sequence: TGTGCCAGCAGCACCCAAAAGCGGGGGGCCTGGGGGAATGAGCAGTTCTTC. Translating gives CASSTQKRGAWGNEQFF. This chain connects TRBV7-8 to TRBJ2-1, with 9 bases aligning to TRBD2. The CDR3 runs to 17 residues. Per germline, CDR1 SGHVS and CDR2 FQNEAQ. V dropped 5 bases and J dropped 7; count of bases not matched to a gene: 15.

The V gene is TRBV4-1, the J gene TRBJ1-5; D is uncertain. The germline gives CDR1 MGHRA, CDR2 YSYEKL. This CDR3 region has 14 residues. Trimming took off 3 bases at V and 9 bases at J, with 15 bases between the two ends. DNA of the CDR3: TGCGCCAGCAGCCACAAGAATGCCGGTGGGCCCCAGCATTTT. This sequence encodes CASSHKNAGGPQHF.

This chain connects TRBV6-1 to TRBJ2-7; 9 bases align to TRBD1. The V segment lost 1 base and the J segment 4 bases; nucleotides outside the gene matches: 8. CDR3 length: 16 residues. CDR1 MNHNS and CDR2 SASEGT come from the germline V gene. In DNA, the CDR3 is TGTGCCAGCAGTGAAGGACCGGGACAGGGAGATTACGAGCAGTACTTC. Residues: CASSEGPGQGDYEQYF.

This clone has just one count. The chain recombines TRBV6-1 with TRBJ1-2; unclear D gene. Germline V CDR1 and CDR2: MNHNS, SASEGT. This CDR3 region has 13 residues. V lost 2 bases and J 3 bases, leaving 7 bases between the germline ends. As DNA, the CDR3 is TGTGCCAGCAGTGAACCGGGAGACTATGGCTACACCTTC. Its protein is CASSEPGDYGYTF.

This chain uses TRBV7-2 with TRBJ1-5; D uncertain. CDR3 length: 15 amino acids. Trimming removed 1 base at V and 6 bases at J, with 13 bases between. Per the germline V gene, CDR1 is SGHTA and CDR2 is FQGNSA. The CDR3 DNA reads TGTGCCAGCAGCTTAGGGGGAAGTCGGGGTCAGCCCCAGCATTTT. Protein: CASSLGGSRGQPQHF.

This chain links TRBV11-2 with TRBJ2-3; D is possibly TRBD2 (6 bases). The CDR3 consists of 15 residues. Trimming pared 1 base from V and 5 bases from J, leaving 13 bases between. Germline assignment: CDR1 SGHAT and CDR2 FQNNGV. The CDR3 region is CASSLGWQGGDTQYF. CDR3 in DNA: TGTGCCAGCAGCTTAGGCTGGCAGGGAGGAGATACGCAGTATTTT.

This CDR3 reads CASSEAPGTSGRMGEQFF. For the CDR3, the DNA is TGTGCCAGCAGTGAAGCGCCCGGGACTAGCGGGAGGATGGGCGAGCAGTTCTTC. The chain links TRBV2 to TRBJ2-1; 15 bases are a match to TRBD2. The V and J ends lost 0 bases and 10 bases, in that order; junction bases with no gene match: 10. CDR3 length: 18 amino acids. Germline V gene lookup returns CDR1 SNHLY and CDR2 FYNNEI.

The V gene is TRBV7-2, the J gene TRBJ2-1; D is possibly TRBD2 (6 bases). Germline V gene lookup returns CDR1 SGHTA and CDR2 FQGNSA. There are 14 residues in the CDR3. V was cut by 1 base and J by 12 bases, with 16 bases left in between. This CDR3 reads CASSLGGTPLGQFF. In nucleotides, the CDR3 is TGTGCCAGCAGCTTAGGGGGGACTCCACTGGGGCAGTTCTTC.

The chain is built from TRBV11-3 and TRBJ2-1; 7 nucleotides align to TRBD1. Looked up from germline, CDR1 is SGHNT and CDR2 is YENEEA. This CDR3 comprises 14 residues. After removal of 3 bases from V and 9 bases from J, the junction contained 8 bases not matched to a gene. The CDR3 is CASSLGQSSGEQFF. The CDR3 DNA sequence: TGTGCCAGCAGCTTGGGACAGTCGTCCGGTGAGCAGTTCTTC. Together with reference TRBV11-3 and TRBJ2-1, the CDR3 gives the full variable domain: EAGVVQSPRYKIIEKKQPVAFWCNPISGHNTLYWYLQNLGQGPELLIRYENEEAVDDSQLPKDRFSAERLKGVDSTLKIQPAELGDSAVYLCASSLGQSSGEQFFGPGTRLTVL.

The chain carries TRBV27 and TRBJ1-5, with 7 bases fitting TRBD1. The CDR3 has 21 amino acids. Germline trimming cut 0 bases from V and 0 bases from J; bases unmatched to any gene: 17. Germline values: CDR1 MNHEY, CDR2 SMNVEV (reference sequence). The DNA for the CDR3 is TGTGCCAGCAGTTTATCGGCCCACCCCGGGAGCACAGGGGATAGCAATCAGCCCCAGCATTTT. Protein: CASSLSAHPGSTGDSNQPQHF.

This sequence joins TRBV7-9 and TRBJ1-2, with D maybe TRBD1 (5 bases). Trimming left V 1 base short and J 0 bases short, with 12 bases between. The CDR3 loop spans 16 amino acids. CDR1 and CDR2 (germline): SEHNR, FQNEAQ (reference sequence). Here the CDR3 reads CASSLEVREANYGYTF. The DNA for the CDR3 is TGTGCCAGCAGCTTAGAGGTCAGGGAAGCTAACTATGGCTACACCTTC.

This chain uses TRBV27 with TRBJ2-7; perhaps TRBD1 as D (7 bases). The V and J ends lost 3 bases and 7 bases respectively, with 22 bases between them. The CDR3 covers 16 residues. The germline CDR1 and CDR2 sequences are MNHEY and SMNVEV (reference sequence). In nucleotides, the CDR3 is TGTGCCAGCAGTTTTGTAGGCTCAGGGGGGAGTGGGGAGCAGTACTTC. This encodes CASSFVGSGGSGEQYF.

The chain is built from TRBV9 and TRBJ2-7; 8 bases are a match to TRBD1. Per germline, CDR1 SGDLS and CDR2 YYNGEE. V lost 4 bases and J lost 0; bases outside the gene matches: 9. The CDR3 extends over 16 amino acids. This CDR3 reads CASSLRTGQSSYEQYF. As DNA, the CDR3 is TGTGCCAGCAGCCTCCGGACAGGGCAAAGCTCCTACGAGCAGTACTTC.

The rearrangement uses TRBV10-1 and TRBJ2-7, with 8 bases identical to TRBD1. Per germline, CDR1 WNHNN and CDR2 SYGVQD (reference sequence). This CDR3 has 14 residues. With V trimmed by 8 bases and J by 2 bases, 8 bases remained unmatched. The CDR3 region has the DNA TGCGCCAGCGTCGGGCGGGACAGGCCCTACGAGCAGTACTTC. Translating gives CASVGRDRPYEQYF.

This chain uses TRBV21-1 with TRBJ2-1; the D call in the table, TRBD2, was not verified against the DNA. TRBV21-1 is termed a pseudogene. CDR3 length: 14 residues. CDR3 sequence: CASSRGGPGNEQFF. CDR3 bases: TGTGCCAGCAGCAGGGGAGGGCCGGGAAATGAGCAGTTCTTC.

The J gene is TRBJ2-5, the V gene TRBV9; 10 nucleotides align to TRBD1. From germline, CDR1 is SGDLS and CDR2 YYNGEE. V lost 0 bases to trimming and J lost 5 bases; unmatched junction nucleotides: 10. The CDR3 is 17 amino acids. CDR3 amino acids: CASSVVGTGAWGETQYF. The CDR3 DNA reads as TGTGCCAGCAGCGTAGTGGGGACAGGGGCCTGGGGGGAGACCCAGTACTTC.

The chain is built from TRBV7-2 and TRBJ1-2, with 9 bases that match TRBD1. Trimming cost V 0 bases and J 4 bases; bases outside gene matches: 12. The CDR3 sequence is 18 residues long. Germline V gene lookup returns CDR1 SGHTA and CDR2 FQGNSA. The CDR3 region has the DNA TGTGCCAGCAGCTTAGCTCCAGGACAGGGGCGGTCTGCCTATGGCTACACCTTC. Translating gives CASSLAPGQGRSAYGYTF.

The chain is built from TRBV7-8 and TRBJ2-3; D unresolved. The V end lost 0 bases, the J end lost 6 bases, and 13 bases lay between the germline ends. From germline, CDR1 is SGHVS and CDR2 FQNEAQ. This CDR3 region has 15 residues. CDR3 region: CASSLAPAIRDTQYF. CDR3 nucleotide sequence: TGTGCCAGCAGCTTAGCGCCCGCGATTCGCGATACGCAGTATTTT.